The TCR beta chain described here comes from a study of PD-1 blockade in classical Hodgkin lymphoma. Time point denoted: cycle 4 day 1 (C4D1), after 5 to 7 weeks of nivolumab. The patients all showed relapse after autologous stem cell transplantation, while their brentuximab vedotin exposure varied. This CDR3 has 16 residues. Germline assignment: CDR1 SEHNR and CDR2 FQNEAQ (reference sequence). V was pared by 1 base and J by 1 base, with 4 bases of the junction left unmatched. Repertoires were generated with immunoSEQ multiplex PCR, while TCRdb's copy carries only in-frame clones and drops some. The sample has approximately 93,000 clones, around 80% seen once. Of note for this clone: The antigen remains undetermined.

Study-wide results and caveats: Newly diagnosed patients were reported to start with lower TCR diversity than healthy donors.

This TCR was sampled from a human donor with classical Hodgkin lymphoma. The chain is built from TRBV7-9 and TRBJ2-3, with TRBD2 matching over 8 bases. The source material was peripheral blood mononuclear cells (PBMCs), sampled before the fourth cycle of nivolumab. The CDR3 protein is CASSLVSGSGTDTQYF. The CDR3 DNA reads TGTGCCAGCAGCTTAGTAAGCGGGAGTGGCACAGATACGCAGTATTTT. Full variable domain (missing parts from reference TRBV7-9 and TRBJ2-3): DTGVSQNPRHKITKRGQNVTFRCDPISEHNRLYWYRQTLGQGPEFLTYFQNEAQLEKSRLLSDRFSAERPKGSFSTLEIQRTEQGDSAMYLCASSLVSGSGTDTQYFGPGTRLTVL.